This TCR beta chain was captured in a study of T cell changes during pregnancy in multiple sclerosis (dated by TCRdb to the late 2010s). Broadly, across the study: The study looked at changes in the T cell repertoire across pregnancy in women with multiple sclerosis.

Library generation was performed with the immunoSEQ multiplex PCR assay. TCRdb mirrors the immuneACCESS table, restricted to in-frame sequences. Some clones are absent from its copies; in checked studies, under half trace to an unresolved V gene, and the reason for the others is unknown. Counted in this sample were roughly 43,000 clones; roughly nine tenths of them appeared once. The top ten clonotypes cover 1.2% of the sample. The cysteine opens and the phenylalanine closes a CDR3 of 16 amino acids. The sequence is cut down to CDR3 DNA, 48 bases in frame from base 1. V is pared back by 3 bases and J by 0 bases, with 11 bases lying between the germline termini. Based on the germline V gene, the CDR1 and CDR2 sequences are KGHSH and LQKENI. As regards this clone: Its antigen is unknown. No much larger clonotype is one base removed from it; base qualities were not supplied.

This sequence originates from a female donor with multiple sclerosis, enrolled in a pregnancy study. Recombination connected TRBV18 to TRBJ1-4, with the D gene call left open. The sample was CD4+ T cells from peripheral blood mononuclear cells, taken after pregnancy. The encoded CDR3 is CASSPGSGATNEKLFF. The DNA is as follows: TGTGCCAGCTCACCGGGGAGTGGCGCAACTAATGAAAAACTGTTTTTT.